This TCR beta chain was sequenced for a study of T-cell reconstitution after alpha-beta-depleted transplantation in children. Points from the study as a whole: The origin of alpha-beta T cells about two months after transplant was reportedly several hundred expanded graft clones. Once a year had passed after transplant, T-cell counts and diversity came mostly from newly produced T cells.

This clonotype was found many times. Its antigen remains unidentified. With 3 bases clipped from V and 2 bases from J, the junction kept 5 bases outside the gene matches. Germline V lookup: CDR1 MDHEN, CDR2 SYDVKM. This CDR3 is 16 amino acids long. During its preparation, the TCRbeta library received unique molecular identifiers. TCRdb re-analysed the PCR reads in MiXCR, keeping a single row per CDR3 protein. The table includes about 300,000 distinct CDR3 sequences, around 10% detected once. The chain employs TRBV28 and TRBJ2-3; 10 positions match TRBD2. The sequencing here drew on PBMCs, taken before TCRalphabeta/CD19-depleted stem cell transplant. This clonotype was obtained from a boy in the first two years of life with acute myeloid leukemia, due to receive a stem cell transplant. The CDR3 spells CASSFSGRASTDTQYF. The CDR3 bases are TGTGCCAGCAGTTTCAGCGGGAGGGCTTCCACAGATACGCAGTATTTT.